Listed below are T cell receptor beta chains from one sample, sequenced in a study of OX40 agonist ivuxolimab in advanced cancers. Sequencing used immunoSEQ multiplex PCR; TCRdb keeps in-frame clones, though not all of them. The profile shows tens of thousands of clones, under 95% of them singletons. The input for sequencing was CD4+ or CD8+ T cells sorted from blood, taken in a trial of the OX40 agonist ivuxolimab. These receptors were taken from an adult with an advanced solid tumor such as melanoma, head and neck, liver or kidney cancer. Each CDR3 is given with its conserved first and last residue. Fields, in order: CDR3 protein, CDR3 DNA, clone size, J gene, V gene, D gene. A D gene is named only where the DNA matches it firmly. Some rows have no size entry. The others give once, few or many, or a class for an expanded clone.

CDR3: CASSPSLLNTGELFF; DNA: TGTGCCAGCTCACCCTCCCTCTTGAACACCGGGGAGCTGTTTTTT; size: once; J: TRBJ2-2; V: TRBV18; D: NA
CDR3: CSATSIYEQYF; DNA: TGCAGTGCAACGAGCATCTACGAGCAGTACTTC; size: once; J: TRBJ2-7; V: TRBV20-1; D: NA
CDR3: CASSPQTASTDTQYF; DNA: TGTGCCAGCAGTCCTCAGACAGCTAGCACAGATACGCAGTATTTT; size: NA; J: TRBJ2-3; V: TRBV28; D: NA
CDR3: CASSLAEIFYNEQFF; DNA: TGTGCCAGTAGCCTAGCGGAGATCTTCTACAATGAGCAGTTCTTC; size: NA; J: TRBJ2-1; V: TRBV19; D: TRBD2
CDR3: CASRASGSDEQFF; DNA: TGTGCCAGCAGGGCTAGCGGGAGTGATGAGCAGTTCTTC; size: NA; J: TRBJ2-1; V: TRBV6-1; D: TRBD2
CDR3: CASSLDQPDTDTQYF; DNA: TGCGCCAGCAGCTTGGACCAGCCGGACACAGATACGCAGTATTTT; size: NA; J: TRBJ2-3; V: TRBV5-1; D: NA
CDR3: CASTTSNLGTNYGYTF; DNA: TGTGCCAGCACCACCTCCAACCTGGGCACCAACTATGGCTACACCTTC; size: NA; J: TRBJ1-2; V: TRBV11-3; D: NA
CDR3: CASSLQGVGNQPQHF; DNA: TGCGCCAGCAGCTTGCAGGGGGTGGGGAATCAGCCCCAGCATTTT; size: once; J: TRBJ1-5; V: TRBV5-1; D: TRBD1
CDR3: CASSSGLAGATQETQYF; DNA: TGTGCCAGCAGCTCCGGACTTGCGGGGGCCACACAAGAGACCCAGTACTTC; size: NA; J: TRBJ2-5; V: TRBV11-3; D: NA
CDR3: CASSLGPQLGYEQFF; DNA: TGTGCCAGCAGTTTGGGGCCCCAACTAGGGTATGAGCAGTTCTTC; size: NA; J: TRBJ2-1; V: TRBV28; D: NA
CDR3: CAIRTSGGPQETQYF; DNA: TGTGCCATACGAACCTCGGGGGGCCCCCAAGAGACCCAGTACTTC; size: NA; J: TRBJ2-5; V: TRBV28; D: NA
CDR3: CASSSGTSGIGELFF; DNA: TGTGCCAGCAGTTCCGGGACTAGCGGGATCGGGGAGCTGTTTTTT; size: NA; J: TRBJ2-2; V: TRBV28; D: TRBD2
CDR3: CASSLIRPRDGGKTQYF; DNA: TGTGCCAGCAGTTTAATCAGACCCCGGGACGGGGGGAAGACCCAGTACTTC; size: NA; J: TRBJ2-5; V: TRBV27; D: TRBD2
CDR3: CASSTGQGDYEQYF; DNA: TGTGCCAGCTCAACAGGACAGGGGGATTACGAGCAGTACTTC; size: NA; J: TRBJ2-7; V: TRBV18; D: TRBD1
CDR3: CSVVAGNSNQPQHF; DNA: TGCAGCGTGGTAGCGGGCAATAGCAATCAGCCCCAGCATTTT; size: NA; J: TRBJ1-5; V: TRBV29-1; D: NA
CDR3: CASSSSGRGTDTQYF; DNA: TGTGCCAGCAGCTCTAGCGGGAGAGGCACAGATACGCAGTATTTT; size: NA; J: TRBJ2-3; V: TRBV11-3; D: TRBD2
CDR3: CASSQYGGSSYEQYF; DNA: TGTGCCAGCAGCCAGTATGGGGGGAGCTCCTACGAGCAGTACTTC; size: NA; J: TRBJ2-7; V: TRBV14; D: NA
CDR3: CATSRDLAGADEQYF; DNA: TGTGCCACCAGCAGAGACCTAGCGGGAGCTGACGAGCAGTACTTC; size: NA; J: TRBJ2-7; V: TRBV15; D: TRBD2
CDR3: CASTTGNQPQHF; DNA: TGTGCCAGCACCACGGGCAATCAGCCCCAGCATTTT; size: once; J: TRBJ1-5; V: TRBV6-1; D: NA
CDR3: CASSERLFREGRTDTQYF; DNA: TGTGCCAGCAGTGAAAGGTTGTTCCGGGAGGGCCGCACAGATACGCAGTATTTT; size: NA; J: TRBJ2-3; V: TRBV6-1; D: TRBD2
CDR3: CASSLLGEAWGKNIQYF; DNA: TGTGCCAGCAGCCTACTGGGCGAAGCTTGGGGGAAAAACATTCAGTACTTC; size: NA; J: TRBJ2-4; V: TRBV9; D: NA
CDR3: CASSLAALNTEAFF; DNA: TGTGCCAGCAGCTTAGCGGCCCTGAACACTGAAGCTTTCTTT; size: NA; J: TRBJ1-1; V: TRBV7-6; D: NA
CDR3: CASTLAGGRYNEQFF; DNA: TGTGCTAGCACCTTAGCGGGAGGGCGGTACAATGAGCAGTTCTTC; size: once; J: TRBJ2-1; V: TRBV7-7; D: TRBD2
CDR3: CASSPRVWGETQYF; DNA: TGTGCCAGCAGCCCCAGGGTTTGGGGTGAGACCCAGTACTTC; size: NA; J: TRBJ2-5; V: TRBV5-6; D: NA
CDR3: CASSQGLPNDPSTNTLAKNIQYF; DNA: TGTGCCAGCAGCCAGGGACTACCCAACGACCCATCAACGAATACTCTAGCCAAAAACATTCAGTACTTC; size: NA; J: TRBJ2-4; V: TRBV14; D: TRBD2
CDR3: CASSPLQGSGNTIYF; DNA: TGTGCCAGCTCACCGCTCCAGGGCTCTGGAAACACCATATATTTT; size: NA; J: TRBJ1-3; V: TRBV18; D: NA
CDR3: CASSKRTYDTQYF; DNA: TGTGCCAGCAGCAAAAGGACTTACGATACGCAGTATTTT; size: NA; J: TRBJ2-3; V: TRBV21-1; D: NA
CDR3: CASSDLGAFEAFF; DNA: TGTGCCAGCAGTGACCTAGGGGCTTTTGAAGCTTTCTTT; size: NA; J: TRBJ1-1; V: TRBV2; D: NA
CDR3: CASSPWTVAGTRGTDTQYF; DNA: TGTGCCAGCAGCCCTTGGACGGTAGCGGGGACACGAGGCACAGATACGCAGTATTTT; size: NA; J: TRBJ2-3; V: TRBV4-2; D: TRBD2
CDR3: CASRPPPSGDYTDTQYF; DNA: TGTGCCAGCAGACCCCCCCCTAGCGGGGATTACACAGATACGCAGTATTTT; size: NA; J: TRBJ2-3; V: TRBV7-9; D: TRBD2
CDR3: CASSIGQMNTEAFF; DNA: TGTGCCAGCAGTATCGGACAGATGAACACTGAAGCTTTCTTT; size: once; J: TRBJ1-1; V: TRBV6-5; D: NA
CDR3: CASSGTGAMSYEQYF; DNA: TGTGCCAGTAGTGGGACAGGGGCCATGTCCTACGAGCAGTACTTC; size: NA; J: TRBJ2-7; V: TRBV19; D: TRBD1
CDR3: CASSVAVGQGSNTIYF; DNA: TGTGCCAGCAGCGTAGCTGTGGGACAGGGCTCGAACACCATATATTTT; size: NA; J: TRBJ1-3; V: TRBV9; D: TRBD1
CDR3: CASSMDRRAQHF; DNA: TGTGCCAGTAGTATGGACCGTAGGGCCCAGCATTTT; size: NA; J: TRBJ1-5; V: TRBV19; D: NA
CDR3: CAWSVGGSDRADQPQHF; DNA: TGTGCCTGGAGTGTAGGTGGAAGCGACAGGGCGGACCAGCCCCAGCATTTT; size: NA; J: TRBJ1-5; V: TRBV30; D: TRBD1
CDR3: CASSLGAGGSYEQYF; DNA: TGTGCCAGCAGCTTAGGGGCGGGAGGGTCCTACGAGCAGTACTTC; size: NA; J: TRBJ2-7; V: TRBV11-3; D: TRBD2
CDR3: CASSLTGQGISGANVLTF; DNA: TGTGCCAGCAGCTTGACGGGACAGGGGATATCTGGGGCCAACGTCCTGACTTTC; size: NA; J: TRBJ2-6; V: TRBV7-3; D: TRBD1
CDR3: CASILDSTYEQYF; DNA: TGTGCCAGCATCCTCGACAGTACCTACGAGCAGTACTTC; size: NA; J: TRBJ2-7; V: TRBV2; D: NA
CDR3: CASALQKDQPQHF; DNA: TGTGCCAGCGCTCTCCAGAAGGATCAGCCCCAGCATTTT; size: NA; J: TRBJ1-5; V: TRBV27; D: NA
CDR3: CASSSHRREFYEQYF; DNA: TGTGCCAGCAGCTCCCATCGCCGGGAATTCTACGAGCAGTACTTC; size: NA; J: TRBJ2-7; V: TRBV7-9; D: NA
CDR3: CAGGPGNTEAFF; DNA: TGTGCCGGGGGCCCAGGGAACACTGAAGCTTTCTTT; size: NA; J: TRBJ1-1; V: TRBV7-9; D: NA
CDR3: CASSVEGEGTRPLHF; DNA: TGTGCCAGCAGCGTAGAAGGTGAGGGGACTCGCCCCCTCCACTTT; size: once; J: TRBJ1-6; V: TRBV9; D: NA
CDR3: CASSQDLDREGRTGELFF; DNA: TGTGCCAGCAGCCAAGATCTGGATCGCGAGGGGCGCACCGGGGAGCTGTTTTTT; size: NA; J: TRBJ2-2; V: TRBV4-2; D: NA
CDR3: CASSLNGQGTEAFF; DNA: TGTGCCAGCAGCTTAAACGGACAGGGCACTGAAGCTTTCTTT; size: NA; J: TRBJ1-1; V: TRBV7-3; D: TRBD1
CDR3: CASSATYRDRGTQYF; DNA: TGTGCCAGCAGCGCCACATACCGGGACAGGGGTACGCAGTATTTT; size: NA; J: TRBJ2-3; V: TRBV5-4; D: TRBD1
CDR3: CASSPDSPIYGYTF; DNA: TGTGCCAGCAGCCCCGACAGTCCCATCTATGGCTACACCTTC; size: NA; J: TRBJ1-2; V: TRBV5-5; D: NA